Listed below are T cell receptor beta chains from one sample, sequenced in a study of cytomegalovirus exposure and HLA in healthy donors. Measured with immunoSEQ multiplex PCR; TCRdb has only the in-frame clones, and not every one. The sample includes tens of thousands of clones. The specimen sequenced was PBMCs. The source is a man in his forties or fifties in good health and CMV-seronegative. Both conserved end residues are part of each CDR3. The D gene is left open where the match is weak.

cdr3_nt cdr3_aa d_call j_call v_call
TGTGCCAGCAGTCCGGGACAGGGAACTAATGAAAAACTGTTTTTT CASSPGQGTNEKLFF TRBD1 TRBJ1-4 TRBV2
TGTGCCAGCAGTGAAGCCAAGGGGCCAGGCAGCTCCTATAATTCACCCCTCCACTTT CASSEAKGPGSSYNSPLHF NA TRBJ1-6 TRBV6-1
TGTGCCAGCAGCTTGGCCATGGTCCTCGCGGGCTATGGCTACACCTTC CASSLAMVLAGYGYTF NA TRBJ1-2 TRBV5-5
TGTGCCAGCAGCTTCCGGGACACGAGCTCTGGGGCCAACGTCCTGACTTTC CASSFRDTSSGANVLTF NA TRBJ2-6 TRBV5-5
TGTGCCAGTAGTAGGGGCGGGGGGACCACCGGGGAGCTGTTTTTT CASSRGGGTTGELFF TRBD2 TRBJ2-2 TRBV19
TGTGCCAGTAAGAGAGATGGGGGGAAAAGAGAAGCTTTCTTT CASKRDGGKREAFF NA TRBJ1-1 TRBV19
TGTGCCAGCAGTTACCGAACTAATGAAAAACTGTTTTTT CASSYRTNEKLFF NA TRBJ1-4 TRBV6-5
TGTGCCAGCAGCTTACTCGGAGGAGGAGAGACCCAGTACTTC CASSLLGGGETQYF NA TRBJ2-5 TRBV7-9
TGTGCCAGTAGTATCGGGACACACGTCACCTACGAGCAGTACTTC CASSIGTHVTYEQYF NA TRBJ2-7 TRBV19
TGTGCCAGCAGCTCCCCCCAGCGGGGCTATGGCTACACCTTC CASSSPQRGYGYTF NA TRBJ1-2 TRBV11-2
TGTGCCAGCAGTCGCAACACAGGGAGCTCCTACGAGCAGTACTTC CASSRNTGSSYEQYF NA TRBJ2-7 TRBV6-5